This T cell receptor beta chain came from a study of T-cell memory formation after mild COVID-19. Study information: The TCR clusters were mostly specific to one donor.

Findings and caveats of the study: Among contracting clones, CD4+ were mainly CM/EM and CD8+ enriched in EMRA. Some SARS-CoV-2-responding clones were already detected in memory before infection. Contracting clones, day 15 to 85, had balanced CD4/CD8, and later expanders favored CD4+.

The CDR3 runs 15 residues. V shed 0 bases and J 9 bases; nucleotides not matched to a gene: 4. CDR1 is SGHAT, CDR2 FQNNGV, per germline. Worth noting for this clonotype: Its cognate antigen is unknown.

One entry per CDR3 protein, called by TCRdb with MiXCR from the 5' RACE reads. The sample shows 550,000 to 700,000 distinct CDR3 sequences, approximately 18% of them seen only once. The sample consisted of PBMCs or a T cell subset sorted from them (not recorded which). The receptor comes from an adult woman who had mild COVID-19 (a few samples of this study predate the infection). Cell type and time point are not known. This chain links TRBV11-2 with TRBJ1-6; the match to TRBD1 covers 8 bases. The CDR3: CASSLETGEASPLHF. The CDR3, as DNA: TGTGCCAGCAGCTTAGAGACAGGGGAAGCTTCACCCCTCCACTTT.